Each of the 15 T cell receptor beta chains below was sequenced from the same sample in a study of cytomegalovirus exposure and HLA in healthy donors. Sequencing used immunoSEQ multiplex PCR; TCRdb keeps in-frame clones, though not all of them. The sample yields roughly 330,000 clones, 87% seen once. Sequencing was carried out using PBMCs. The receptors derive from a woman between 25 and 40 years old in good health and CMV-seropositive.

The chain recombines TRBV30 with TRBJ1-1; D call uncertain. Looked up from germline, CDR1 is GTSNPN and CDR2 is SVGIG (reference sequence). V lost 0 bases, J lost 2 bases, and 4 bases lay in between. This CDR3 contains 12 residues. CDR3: CAWSVGNTEAFF. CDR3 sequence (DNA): TGTGCCTGGAGTGTGGGAAACACTGAAGCTTTCTTT.

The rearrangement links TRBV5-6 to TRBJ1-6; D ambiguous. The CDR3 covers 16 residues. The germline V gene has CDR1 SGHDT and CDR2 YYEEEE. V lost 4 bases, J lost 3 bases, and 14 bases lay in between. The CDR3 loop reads CASSTSTRFYNSPLHF. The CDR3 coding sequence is TGTGCCAGCAGCACCTCCACAAGGTTCTATAATTCACCCCTCCACTTT.

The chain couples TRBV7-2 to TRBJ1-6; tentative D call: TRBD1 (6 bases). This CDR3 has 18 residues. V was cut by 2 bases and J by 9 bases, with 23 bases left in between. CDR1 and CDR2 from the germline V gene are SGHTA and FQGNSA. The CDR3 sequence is CASSLSRWGLGLRSPLHF. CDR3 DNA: TGTGCCAGCAGCTTAAGTCGATGGGGGCTCGGTTTACGTTCACCCCTCCACTTT.

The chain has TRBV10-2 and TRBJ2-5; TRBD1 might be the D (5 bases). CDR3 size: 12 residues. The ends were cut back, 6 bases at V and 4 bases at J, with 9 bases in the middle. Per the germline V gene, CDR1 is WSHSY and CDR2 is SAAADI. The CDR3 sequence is CASRQGSETQYF. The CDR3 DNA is TGCGCCAGCAGGCAGGGTTCAGAGACCCAGTACTTC.

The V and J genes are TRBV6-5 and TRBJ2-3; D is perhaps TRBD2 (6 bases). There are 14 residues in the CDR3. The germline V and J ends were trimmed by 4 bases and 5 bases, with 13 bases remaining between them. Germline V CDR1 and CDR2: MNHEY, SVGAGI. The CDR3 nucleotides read TGTGCCAGCAGTTGGTTAGCGGCGATAGATACGCAGTATTTT. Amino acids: CASSWLAAIDTQYF.

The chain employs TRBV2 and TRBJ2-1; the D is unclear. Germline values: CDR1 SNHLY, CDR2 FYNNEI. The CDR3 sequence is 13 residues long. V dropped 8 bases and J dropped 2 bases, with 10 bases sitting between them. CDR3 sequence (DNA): TGTGCCAGCGATGAAAAAACCTACAATGAGCAGTTCTTC. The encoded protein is CASDEKTYNEQFF.

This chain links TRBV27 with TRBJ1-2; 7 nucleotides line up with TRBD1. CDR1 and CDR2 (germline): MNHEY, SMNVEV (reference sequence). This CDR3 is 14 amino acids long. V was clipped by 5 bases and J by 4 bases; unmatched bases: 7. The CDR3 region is CASSPRQGGYGYTF. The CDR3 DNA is TGTGCCAGCAGTCCGAGACAGGGAGGCTATGGCTACACCTTC.

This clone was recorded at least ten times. The CDR3 sequence: CASSLGSLEQYF. For the CDR3, the DNA is TGTGCCAGCAGCTTAGGATCACTCGAGCAGTACTTC. The chain combines TRBV11-2 with TRBJ2-7; D uncertain. The ends were cut back, 1 base at V and 6 bases at J, with 7 bases in the middle. The CDR3 runs 12 residues. Germline CDR1 is SGHAT and CDR2 is FQNNGV. Combining the CDR3 with reference TRBV11-2 and TRBJ2-7 gives the whole variable domain EAGVAQSPRYKIIEKRQSVAFWCNPISGHATLYWYQQILGQGPKLLIQFQNNGVVDDSQLPKDRFSAERLKGVDSTLKIQPAKLEDSAVYLCASSLGSLEQYFGPGTRLTVT.

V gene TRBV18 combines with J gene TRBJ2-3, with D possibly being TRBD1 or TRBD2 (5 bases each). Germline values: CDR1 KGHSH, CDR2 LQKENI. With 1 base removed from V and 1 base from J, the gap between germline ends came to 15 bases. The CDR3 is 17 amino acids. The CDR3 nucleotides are TGTGCCAGCTCACCACTCCACCGGGACCGAGGCACAGATACGCAGTATTTT. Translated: CASSPLHRDRGTDTQYF.

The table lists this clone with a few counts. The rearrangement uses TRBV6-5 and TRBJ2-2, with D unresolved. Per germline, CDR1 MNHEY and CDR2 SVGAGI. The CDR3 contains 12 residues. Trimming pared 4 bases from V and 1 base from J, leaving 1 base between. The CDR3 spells CASSLNTGELFF. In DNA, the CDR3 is TGTGCCAGCAGTTTGAACACCGGGGAGCTGTTTTTT.

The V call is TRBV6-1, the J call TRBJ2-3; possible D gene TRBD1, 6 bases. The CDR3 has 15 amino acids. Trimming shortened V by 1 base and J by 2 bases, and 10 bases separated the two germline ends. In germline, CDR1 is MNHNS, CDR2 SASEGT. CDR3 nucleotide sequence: TGTGCCAGCAGTGAAGTTCAGGGGAACACAGATACGCAGTATTTT. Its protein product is CASSEVQGNTDTQYF.

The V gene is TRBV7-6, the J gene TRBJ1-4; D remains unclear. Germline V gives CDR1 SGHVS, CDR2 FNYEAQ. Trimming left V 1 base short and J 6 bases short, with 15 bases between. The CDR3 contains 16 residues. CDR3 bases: TGTGCCAGCAGCTTAGAATCTGGACTGAGGGATGAAAAACTGTTTTTT. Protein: CASSLESGLRDEKLFF. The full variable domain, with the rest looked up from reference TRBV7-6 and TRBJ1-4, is GAGVSQSPRYKVTKRGQDVALRCDPISGHVSLYWYRQALGQGPEFLTYFNYEAQQDKSGLPNDRFSAERPEGSISTLTIQRTEQRDSAMYRCASSLESGLRDEKLFFGSGTQLSVL.

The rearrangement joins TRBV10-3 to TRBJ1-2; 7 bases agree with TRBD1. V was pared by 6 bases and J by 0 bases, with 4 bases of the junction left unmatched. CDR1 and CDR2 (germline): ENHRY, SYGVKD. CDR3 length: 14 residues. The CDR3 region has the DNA TGTGCCATCAGCCCGGGACAGTCTAACTATGGCTACACCTTC. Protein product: CAISPGQSNYGYTF.

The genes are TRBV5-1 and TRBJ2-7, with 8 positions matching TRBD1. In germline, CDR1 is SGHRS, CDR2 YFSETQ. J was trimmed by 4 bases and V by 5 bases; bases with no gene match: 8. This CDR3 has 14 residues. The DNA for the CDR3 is TGCGCCAGCAGGAAACAGGGGGGATTATACGAGCAGTACTTC. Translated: CASRKQGGLYEQYF.

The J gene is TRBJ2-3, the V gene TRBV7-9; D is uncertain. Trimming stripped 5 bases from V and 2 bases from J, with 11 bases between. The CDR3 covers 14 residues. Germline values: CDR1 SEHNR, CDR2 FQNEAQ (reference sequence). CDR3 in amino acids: CASSQSRTTDTQYF. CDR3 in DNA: TGTGCCAGCAGCCAAAGTCGCACCACAGATACGCAGTATTTT.